The 32 T cell receptor beta chains reported below all come from one sample, sequenced in a study of response to subunit inactivated influenza vaccine. TCRdb passed the RT-PCR reads through MiXCR, listing each CDR3 protein once. The table records hundreds of thousands of distinct CDR3 sequences, approximately 15% of them present only once. This sample comprised PBMCs from blood, obtained 14 days before vaccination. The receptor source for this set is a man aged 50 or older who received an inactivated influenza vaccine.

This clonotype was observed a handful of times. The gene calls are TRBV27 and TRBJ2-5; D unclear. The CDR3 totals 15 residues. Germline V gives CDR1 MNHEY, CDR2 SMNVEV (reference sequence). Trimming pared 5 bases from V and 6 bases from J, leaving 19 bases between. CDR3 nucleotide sequence: TGTGCCAGCAGTCCCAAGGACGATTTCCGACAGACCCAGTACTTC. Translation gives CASSPKDDFRQTQYF.

The V call is TRBV20-1, the J call TRBJ1-5, with D uncertain. V gave up 6 bases and J gave up 1 base, with 10 bases separating them. The CDR3 consists of 13 residues. Germline CDR1 and CDR2: DFQATT and SNEGSKA (reference sequence). This CDR3 is CSAGSVSNQPQHF. CDR3 in DNA: TGCAGTGCAGGATCAGTGAGCAATCAGCCCCAGCATTTT.

In its sample, this clonotype was seen a few times. The rearrangement links TRBV4-1 to TRBJ2-5, with 9 bases matching TRBD1. The junction had 4 bases not matched to a gene; V was cut back by 4 bases and J by 7 bases. The CDR3 is made up of 13 amino acids. Germline V gene lookup returns CDR1 MGHRA and CDR2 YSYEKL. The CDR3 DNA is TGCGCCAGCAGCCGGGACAGGGCGGCGACCCAGTACTTC. Translating gives CASSRDRAATQYF.

This clonotype was found a few times. The chain has TRBV3-1 and TRBJ2-2, with D unresolved. Germline V gene sequence: CDR1 LGHDT, CDR2 YNNKEL (reference sequence). Trimming cost V 4 bases and J 5 bases, with 17 bases left between them. The CDR3 is 16 residues long. The CDR3 bases are TGTGCCAGCAGCCGTTACGCGGCTCCATTGACCGGGGAGCTGTTTTTT. Translation: CASSRYAAPLTGELFF.

Ten or more counts support this clonotype. The chain uses TRBV5-1 and TRBJ1-1; no firm D call. CDR1 is SGHRS and CDR2 is YFSETQ in the germline V gene. The CDR3 runs 15 residues. Trimming cost V 0 bases and J 0 bases, with 9 bases left between them. The CDR3, as DNA: TGCGCCAGCAGCTTGGTGGGCCTCCTGAACACTGAAGCTTTCTTT. It codes for CASSLVGLLNTEAFF.

The gene calls are TRBV11-2 and TRBJ2-1; 7 positions match TRBD2. Looked up from germline, CDR1 is SGHAT and CDR2 is FQNNGV. The CDR3 totals 16 residues. V shed 1 base, J shed 4 bases, and the junction held 7 bases outside the gene matches. DNA of the CDR3: TGTGCCAGCAGCTTAGGAGGCGGGAGTAATTACAATGAGCAGTTCTTC. Translated, it gives CASSLGGGSNYNEQFF.

V and J are TRBV20-1 and TRBJ2-7, with 11 bases matching TRBD2. Trimming removed 3 bases from V and 3 bases from J; junction bases left unmatched: 16. This CDR3 is 18 amino acids long. Germline CDR1 is DFQATT and CDR2 is SNEGSKA (reference sequence). CDR3 residues: CSARGVGSGRALGYEQYF. CDR3 nucleotides: TGCAGTGCTAGGGGGGTCGGTAGCGGGAGGGCGTTAGGCTACGAGCAGTACTTC.

Ten or more counts support this clonotype. The V call is TRBV29-1, the J call TRBJ2-7; D remains ambiguous. V shed 4 bases and J shed 5 bases, with 15 bases lying between them. Germline V gene sequence: CDR1 SQVTM, CDR2 ANQGSEA. The CDR3 totals 13 residues. The CDR3 loop is CSVGASNGDEQYF. The CDR3 nucleotides read TGCAGCGTTGGGGCCTCGAATGGGGACGAGCAGTACTTC.

This clonotype was seen only a few times. CDR3 in DNA: TGTGCCAGCAGCCAGTACCAGGGCTCTGGGGCCAACGTCCTGACTTTC. It is translated as CASSQYQGSGANVLTF. The chain links TRBV6-1 to TRBJ2-6; TRBD1 might be the D (5 bases). This CDR3 is built from 16 residues. V was clipped by 6 bases and J by 0 bases, with 12 bases between them. Germline CDR1 and CDR2: MNHNS and SASEGT.

The chain is built from TRBV14 and TRBJ2-1, with 10 bases aligning to TRBD2. The junction had 14 bases not matched to a gene; V was cut back by 4 bases and J by 8 bases. Germline CDR1 SGHDN, CDR2 FVKESK. CDR3 length: 17 amino acids. In DNA, the CDR3 is TGTGCCAGCAGCCTTATACTTAGCGGGGGGCGTACCTATGAGCAGTTCTTC. Its protein is CASSLILSGGRTYEQFF.

This clonotype was counted only a few times. V is TRBV7-6 and J is TRBJ1-5; D remains ambiguous. The V and J ends lost 5 bases and 4 bases respectively, with 6 bases between them. This CDR3 spans 12 amino acids. CDR1 and CDR2 (germline): SGHVS, FNYEAQ. DNA for the CDR3: TGTGCCAGCAGCCATAGTAATCAGCCCCAGCATTTT. Residues: CASSHSNQPQHF.

This chain links TRBV5-1 with TRBJ2-7; D gene unclear. Deletions cut 3 bases from V and 0 bases from J, with 10 bases between. From germline, CDR1 is SGHRS and CDR2 YFSETQ. The CDR3 runs 14 residues. The chain's CDR3 is CASSSRPFSYEQYF. The CDR3 DNA reads as TGCGCCAGCAGCTCGCGACCGTTCTCCTACGAGCAGTACTTC. Variable domain in full (rest from reference TRBV5-1 and TRBJ2-7): KAGVTQTPRYLIKTRGQQVTLSCSPISGHRSVSWYQQTPGQGLQFLFEYFSETQRNKGNFPGRFSGRQFSNSRSEMNVSTLELGDSALYLCASSSRPFSYEQYFGPGTRLTVT.

This chain joins TRBV2 and TRBJ2-7, with D unclear. The V end was cut by 1 base, the J end by 5 bases, with 12 bases between. The germline gives CDR1 SNHLY, CDR2 FYNNEI. CDR3 size: 14 residues. The CDR3 is CASSEGRGLDEQYF. Here the CDR3 DNA reads TGTGCCAGCAGTGAAGGGCGCGGCCTGGACGAGCAGTACTTC. The full variable domain, its missing parts supplied by reference TRBV2 and TRBJ2-7, is EPEVTQTPSHQVTQMGQEVILRCVPISNHLYFYWYRQILGQKVEFLVSFYNNEISEKSEIFDDQFSVERPDGSNFTLKIRSTKLEDSAMYFCASSEGRGLDEQYFGPGTRLTVT.

The gene calls are TRBV30 and TRBJ1-5, with 7 bases fitting TRBD1. V shed 1 base and J 4 bases; nucleotides not matched to a gene: 1. The V gene's germline CDR1 is GTSNPN and CDR2 SVGIG (reference sequence). This CDR3 has 13 amino acids. The CDR3 reads CAWSATGNQPQHF. As DNA, the CDR3 is TGTGCCTGGAGTGCGACAGGGAATCAGCCCCAGCATTTT.

A few counts support this clonotype. The chain links TRBV28 to TRBJ2-6; D gene ambiguous. Germline lookup yields CDR1 MDHEN and CDR2 SYDVKM. Trimming cost V 3 bases and J 0 bases, with 6 bases left between them. This CDR3 is built from 15 residues. The CDR3 nucleotides are TGTGCCAGCAGTTTCACCGTCTCTGGGGCCAACGTCCTGACTTTC. It yields the protein CASSFTVSGANVLTF.

This clonotype was picked up a small number of times. The chain has TRBV11-2 and TRBJ2-7, with 8 bases lining up with TRBD2. From germline, CDR1 is SGHAT and CDR2 FQNNGV. CDR3 length: 15 residues. J lost 0 bases, V lost 4 bases, and 5 bases had no gene match. This chain's CDR3 is CASSSGAGGSYEQYF. The CDR3 region has the DNA TGTGCCAGCAGCTCTGGGGCGGGGGGCTCCTACGAGCAGTACTTC.

This clonotype was counted only a few times. This CDR3 reads CSVQGRDVYEQYF. CDR3 nucleotides: TGCAGCGTCCAGGGGAGGGATGTCTACGAGCAGTACTTC. The chain employs TRBV29-1 and TRBJ2-7, with D possibly matching TRBD2 (7 bases). The CDR3 has 13 amino acids. The germline V gene encodes CDR1 SQVTM and CDR2 ANQGSEA. Trimming removed 6 bases at V and 3 bases at J, with 15 bases between.

This clonotype was counted only a few times. The J gene is TRBJ1-4, the V gene TRBV5-5; 7 nucleotides match TRBD1. Looked up from germline, CDR1 is SGHKS and CDR2 is YYEKEE (reference sequence). The ends lost 2 bases at V and 8 bases at J; junction bases unmatched: 6. This CDR3 is built from 14 residues. The CDR3 DNA follows: TGTGCCAGCAGCTTAAGACAGGGAGTGGAAAAACTGTTTTTT. Protein sequence: CASSLRQGVEKLFF.

The CDR3 DNA reads as TGTGCCACCAGTGATCTGGGGACAGAATACAATGAGCAGTTCTTC. This sequence encodes CATSDLGTEYNEQFF. The chain employs TRBV24-1 and TRBJ2-1; 7 nucleotides line up with TRBD1. Germline lookup yields CDR1 KGHDR and CDR2 SFDVKD. After removal of 3 bases from V and 4 bases from J, the junction contained 5 bases not matched to a gene. The CDR3 sequence is 15 residues long.

This clonotype was found many times. The chain has TRBV11-2 and TRBJ2-1, with TRBD2 identical over 9 bases. The CDR3 is made up of 18 amino acids. With V trimmed by 2 bases and J by 4 bases, 12 bases remained unmatched. The V gene's germline CDR1 is SGHAT and CDR2 FQNNGV. CDR3 DNA: TGTGCCAGCAGCTTAAAGGAGGTGGTCCTAGCGGGGTACAATGAGCAGTTCTTC. The encoded protein is CASSLKEVVLAGYNEQFF.

The chain combines TRBV12-3 or TRBV12-4 with TRBJ1-5, with unresolved D. Trimming removed 1 base from V and 3 bases from J, with 10 bases in between. The CDR3 is 15 amino acids. The chain's CDR3 is CASSLDGRNNQPQHF. CDR3 sequence (DNA): TGTGCCAGCAGTTTAGACGGTCGGAACAATCAGCCCCAGCATTTT.

This clonotype was recorded a few times. This chain links TRBV4-2 with TRBJ1-5; a possible D gene is TRBD1 (6 bases). Germline V CDR1 and CDR2: LGHNA, YNFKEQ. Deletions cut 4 bases from V and 0 bases from J, with 13 bases between. The CDR3 contains 16 residues. CDR3 DNA sequence: TGTGCCAGCAGCCCCGCAGGGGTGTATAGCAATCAGCCCCAGCATTTT. Protein product: CASSPAGVYSNQPQHF.

There are a few counts of this clonotype. This chain connects TRBV20-1 to TRBJ1-5; 9 bases agree with TRBD1. This CDR3 has 14 amino acids. V lost 6 bases, J lost 7 bases, and 10 bases stayed unmatched. CDR1 and CDR2 (germline): DFQATT, SNEGSKA (reference sequence). The CDR3 coding sequence is TGCAGTGCGAGCCGGGACAGGGACGGGCAGCCCCAGCATTTT. It translates to CSASRDRDGQPQHF.

DNA of the CDR3: TGTGCCAGCAGTAAAATTGGTATATACGAGCAGTACTTC. Its translation: CASSKIGIYEQYF. The J gene is TRBJ2-7, the V gene TRBV5-6, with D unresolved. The germline V and J ends were trimmed by 5 bases and 4 bases, with 13 bases remaining between them. From germline, CDR1 is SGHDT and CDR2 YYEEEE. The CDR3 is 13 amino acids.

This sequence joins TRBV11-2 and TRBJ2-1; 11 bases are shared with TRBD2. CDR1 is SGHAT, CDR2 FQNNGV, per germline. Losses at the gene ends were 1 base for V and 6 bases for J; bases not matched to a gene: 14. CDR3 size: 19 residues. CDR3 sequence (DNA): TGTGCCAGCAGCTTAGTTAGCGGGAGGGCCCTCGGGTGGTTCAATGAGCAGTTCTTC. Amino acids: CASSLVSGRALGWFNEQFF.

CDR3 DNA: TGTGCCAGTATCCCCTCGGGGGAAGAGACCCAGTACTTC. Translating it yields CASIPSGEETQYF. The V gene is TRBV19, the J gene TRBJ2-5; D is possibly TRBD2 (6 bases). V was pared by 7 bases and J by 3 bases, with 12 bases between. This CDR3 has 13 residues. Germline V lookup: CDR1 LNHDA, CDR2 SQIVND (reference sequence). The full variable domain, in which reference TRBV19 and TRBJ2-5 provide the parts outside the CDR3, is DGGITQSPKYLFRKEGQNVTLSCEQNLNHDAMYWYRQDPGQGLRLIYYSQIVNDFQKGDIAEGYSVSREKKESFPLTVTSAQKNPTAFYLCASIPSGEETQYFGPGTRLLVL.

In its sample, this clonotype was seen a few times. The V gene is TRBV12-3 or TRBV12-4, the J gene TRBJ1-1; D possibly corresponds to TRBD1 (5 bases). The CDR3 length is 11 residues. V was trimmed by 4 bases and J by 11 bases, leaving 11 bases between them. The CDR3 DNA is TGTGCCAGCAGTTCAGGGTCGTCGGCTTTCTTT. As protein: CASSSGSSAFF.

The gene calls are TRBV20-1 and TRBJ2-2, with D possibly TRBD2 on 5 matching bases. Germline CDR1 is DFQATT and CDR2 is SNEGSKA (reference sequence). This CDR3 spans 16 amino acids. V was shortened by 0 bases and J by 1 base, with 12 bases between the two germline ends. DNA for the CDR3: TGCAGTGCTAGAGATCGTTTCGGGAAGAACACCGGGGAGCTGTTTTTT. Its protein product is CSARDRFGKNTGELFF.

A few counts support this clonotype. V and J are TRBV20-1 and TRBJ1-5; D uncertain. CDR1 is DFQATT, CDR2 SNEGSKA, per germline (reference sequence). This CDR3 is built from 18 residues. V was trimmed by 3 bases and J by 4 bases, leaving 25 bases between them. This chain's CDR3 is CSARRGEGGSWTNQPQHF. Written as DNA, the CDR3 is TGCAGTGCTAGGAGAGGCGAGGGCGGATCATGGACTAATCAGCCCCAGCATTTT.

This rearrangement joins TRBV10-3 to TRBJ2-5; 10 bases are a match to TRBD2. V shed 6 bases and J 2 bases; nucleotides not matched to a gene: 6. This CDR3 is 15 amino acids long. CDR1 and CDR2 (germline): ENHRY, SYGVKD. The CDR3 coding sequence is TGTGCCATCAGGGCTAGCGGGGGTGCACAAGAGACCCAGTACTTC. Translation: CAIRASGGAQETQYF.

This clonotype was observed a few times. J is TRBJ1-2 and V is TRBV12-3 or TRBV12-4, with D unclear. CDR3 length: 14 residues. Trimming left V 5 bases short and J 5 bases short, with 15 bases between. The CDR3 DNA reads as TGTGCCAGCAGTCTGGACGGCCCTCGGTATGGCTACACCTTC. It translates to CASSLDGPRYGYTF.

A few counts support this clonotype. The V call is TRBV2, the J call TRBJ2-2; D might be TRBD2 (7 bases). The germline V gene encodes CDR1 SNHLY and CDR2 FYNNEI. CDR3 length: 16 residues. V was clipped by 7 bases and J by 6 bases, with 21 bases between them. DNA of the CDR3: TGTGCCAGCACGACAGGATTAATCGGGGGGCCCGGGGAGCTGTTTTTT. This gives the protein CASTTGLIGGPGELFF. The variable domain in full, completed from reference TRBV2 and TRBJ2-2, reads EPEVTQTPSHQVTQMGQEVILRCVPISNHLYFYWYRQILGQKVEFLVSFYNNEISEKSEIFDDQFSVERPDGSNFTLKIRSTKLEDSAMYFCASTTGLIGGPGELFFGEGSRLTVL.